This T cell receptor (beta chain) was sequenced during a study of T cells in Graves' hyperthyroidism and ophthalmopathy. Study summary: Peripheral blood was secured at the point of initial diagnosis, before any treatment.

The CDR3 regions of TCR beta were amplified from RNA transcripts. Carried out on the TCR CDR3, a first-round RT-PCR used the HTBI primer set. TCRdb passed the multiplex PCR reads through MiXCR, listing each CDR3 protein once. The sample comprises roughly 750,000 distinct CDR3 sequences, roughly 17% of which are singletons, and approximately 8.4% rests with the top ten. Overall study results and limits: By a 13 V-J model, ophthalmopathy was set apart from stable hyperthyroidism. Most clonotypes expanded in the thyroid (above 0.001) were also present in blood.

This CDR3 spans 17 amino acids. Trimming shortened V by 8 bases and J by 2 bases, and 25 bases separated the two germline ends. CDR1 is MGHDK and CDR2 is SYGVNS in the germline V gene. Comment on this clonotype: Its antigen is not identified.

The clonotype originates from a man younger than 30 with Graves' hyperthyroidism. Input material: blood. The V gene is TRBV25-1, the J gene TRBJ2-7; the D call may be TRBD1 or TRBD2 (5 bases each). The CDR3 reads CASSAPYLPGRTYEQYF. The CDR3, as DNA: TGTGCCAGCTCCGCCCCCTATCTGCCAGGGAGAACCTACGAGCAGTACTTC.